This TCR beta chain was sequenced during a study of T-cell reconstitution after alpha-beta-depleted transplantation in children. Unique molecular identifiers featured in how the TCRbeta library was prepared. A single record per CDR3 protein comes from TCRdb applying MiXCR to the PCR reads. The sample lists about 400,000 distinct CDR3 sequences; about 14% were seen once. This clonotype appeared many times. The CDR3 totals 14 residues. Unmatched junction bases numbered 0, after V lost 7 bases and J lost 4 bases. Germline CDR1 SGDLS, CDR2 YYNGEE. This clonotype was obtained from a human donor who donated a stem cell graft to a child with Fanconi anemia. The sample in question was PBMCs, obtained from the stem cell graft. The genes are TRBV9 and TRBJ2-2; 14 nucleotides align to TRBD2. The CDR3 sequence: CASGLAGGTGELFF. DNA for the CDR3: TGTGCCAGCGGACTAGCGGGGGGCACCGGGGAGCTGTTTTTT.